The TCR beta chain under discussion was sequenced for a study of graft-versus-host responses after intestinal transplantation. Method: immunoSEQ multiplex PCR; TCRdb's copy keeps in-frame clones and lacks some. The repertoire holds around 84,000 clones, with around 83% as singletons. On this clone: Its antigen is undetermined.

The germline V gene has CDR1 LNHDA and CDR2 SQIVND (reference sequence). The V end was cut by 5 bases, the J end by 2 bases, with 12 bases between. The CDR3 has 14 amino acids. The sequences come from unstimulated CD8+ T cells sorted from spleen or lymph node cells, collected before intestinal transplant. This chain connects TRBV19 to TRBJ1-1; the D is unclear. This TCR derives from a human donor who received an intestinal transplant. CDR3 nucleotide sequence: TGTGCCAGTAGTCTGACCTCTGCCAACACTGAAGCTTTCTTT. Protein sequence: CASSLTSANTEAFF. Combining the CDR3 with reference TRBV19 and TRBJ1-1 gives the whole variable domain DGGITQSPKYLFRKEGQNVTLSCEQNLNHDAMYWYRQDPGQGLRLIYYSQIVNDFQKGDIAEGYSVSREKKESFPLTVTSAQKNPTAFYLCASSLTSANTEAFFGQGTRLTVV.